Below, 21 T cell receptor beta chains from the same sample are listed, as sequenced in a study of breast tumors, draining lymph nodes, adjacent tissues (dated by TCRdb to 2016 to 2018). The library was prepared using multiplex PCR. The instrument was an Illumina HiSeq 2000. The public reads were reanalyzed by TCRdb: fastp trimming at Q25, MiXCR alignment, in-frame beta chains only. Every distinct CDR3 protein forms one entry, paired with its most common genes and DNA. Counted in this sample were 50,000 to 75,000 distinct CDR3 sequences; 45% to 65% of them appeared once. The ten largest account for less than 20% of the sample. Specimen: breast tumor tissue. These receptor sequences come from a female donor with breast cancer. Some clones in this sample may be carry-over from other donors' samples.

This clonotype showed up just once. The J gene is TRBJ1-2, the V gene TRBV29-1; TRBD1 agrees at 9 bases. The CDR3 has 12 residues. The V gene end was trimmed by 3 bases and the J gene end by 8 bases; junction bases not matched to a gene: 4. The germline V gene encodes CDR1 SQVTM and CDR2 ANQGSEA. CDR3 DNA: TGCAGCGTTGAGGGGACAGGGAAAGGCTACACCTTC. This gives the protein CSVEGTGKGYTF.

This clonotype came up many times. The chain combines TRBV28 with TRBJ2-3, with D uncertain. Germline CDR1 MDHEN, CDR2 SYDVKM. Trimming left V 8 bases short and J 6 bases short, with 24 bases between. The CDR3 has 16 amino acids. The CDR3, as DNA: TGTGCCAGCCCCCCCTTAGGCGCGGCCTTCCAGGATACGCAGTATTTT. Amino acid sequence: CASPPLGAAFQDTQYF.

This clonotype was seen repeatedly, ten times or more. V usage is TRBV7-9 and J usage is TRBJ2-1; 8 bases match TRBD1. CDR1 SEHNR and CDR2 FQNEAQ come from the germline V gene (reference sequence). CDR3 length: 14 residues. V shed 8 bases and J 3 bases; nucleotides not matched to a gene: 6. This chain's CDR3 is CASGGTGNYNEQFF. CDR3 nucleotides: TGTGCCAGCGGGGGGACAGGAAACTACAATGAGCAGTTCTTC.

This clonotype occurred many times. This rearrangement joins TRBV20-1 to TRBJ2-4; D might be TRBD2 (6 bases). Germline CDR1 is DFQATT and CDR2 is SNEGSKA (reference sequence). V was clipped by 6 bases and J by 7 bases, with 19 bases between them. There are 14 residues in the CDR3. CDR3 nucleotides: TGCAGTGCCCGACTTGGCGGGGCTTCTAACATTCAGTACTTC. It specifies CSARLGGASNIQYF.

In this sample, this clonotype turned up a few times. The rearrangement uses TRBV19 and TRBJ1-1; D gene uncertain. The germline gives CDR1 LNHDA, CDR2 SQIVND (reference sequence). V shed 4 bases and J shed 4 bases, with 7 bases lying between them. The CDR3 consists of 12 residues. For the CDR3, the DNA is TGTGCCAGTAGTACCCGTGGCACTGAAGCTTTCTTT. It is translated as CASSTRGTEAFF.

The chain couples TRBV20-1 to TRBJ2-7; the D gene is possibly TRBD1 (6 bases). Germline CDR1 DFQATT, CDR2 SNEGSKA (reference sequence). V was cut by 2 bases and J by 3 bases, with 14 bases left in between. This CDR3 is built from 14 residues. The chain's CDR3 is CSARHPTGSYEQYF. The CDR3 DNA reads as TGCAGTGCTAGACACCCGACAGGAAGCTACGAGCAGTACTTC.

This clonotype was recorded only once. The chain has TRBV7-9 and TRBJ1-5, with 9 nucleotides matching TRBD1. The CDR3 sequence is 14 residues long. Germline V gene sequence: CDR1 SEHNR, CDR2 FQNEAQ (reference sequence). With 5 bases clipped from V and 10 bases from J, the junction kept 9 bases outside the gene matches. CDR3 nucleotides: TGTGCCAGCAGCCAGGGACAGGGTAATTCACCCCAGCATTTT. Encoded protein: CASSQGQGNSPQHF.

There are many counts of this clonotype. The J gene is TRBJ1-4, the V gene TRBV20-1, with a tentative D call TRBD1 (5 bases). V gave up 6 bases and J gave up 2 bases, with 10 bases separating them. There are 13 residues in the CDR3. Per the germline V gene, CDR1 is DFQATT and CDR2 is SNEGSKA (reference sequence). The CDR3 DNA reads TGCAGTGCGCCGGGACTCACTAATGAAAAACTGTTTTTT. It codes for CSAPGLTNEKLFF.

In DNA form, the CDR3 reads TGTGCCACCAGTGATTTGGAGGGACAGGGTGACGAGCAGTACTTC. This sequence encodes CATSDLEGQGDEQYF. This chain joins TRBV24-1 and TRBJ2-7; 9 nucleotides align to TRBD1. The V gene's germline CDR1 is KGHDR and CDR2 SFDVKD. The J segment lost 5 bases and the V segment lost 0 bases, leaving 4 bases of the junction unmatched. The CDR3 runs 15 residues.

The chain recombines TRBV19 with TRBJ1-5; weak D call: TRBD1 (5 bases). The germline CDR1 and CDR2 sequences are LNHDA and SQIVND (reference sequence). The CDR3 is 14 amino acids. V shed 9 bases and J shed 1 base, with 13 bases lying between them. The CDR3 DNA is TGTGCCAGCAAGGGACGGGGAAGCAATCAGCCCCAGCATTTT. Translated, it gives CASKGRGSNQPQHF.

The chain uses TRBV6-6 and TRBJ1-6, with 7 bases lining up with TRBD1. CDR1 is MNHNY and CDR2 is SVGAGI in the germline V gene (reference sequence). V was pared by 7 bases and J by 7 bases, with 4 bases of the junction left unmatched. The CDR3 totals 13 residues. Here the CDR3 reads CASKTGQNSPLHF. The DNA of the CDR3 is TGTGCCAGCAAGACGGGACAGAATTCACCCCTCCACTTT.

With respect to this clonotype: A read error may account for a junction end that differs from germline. The CDR3 protein is CASSYSMKKLVF. CDR3 nucleotide sequence: TGTGCCAGCAGCTACTCCATGAAAAAACTGGTTTTT. The chain joins TRBV2 to TRBJ1-4, with D hard to call. Germline lookup yields CDR1 SNHLY and CDR2 FYNNEI. The CDR3 contains 12 residues.

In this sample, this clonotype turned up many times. The CDR3 DNA is TGCAGTGCTAGAGATGTCACTAGCGGGGGCAACACCGGGGAGCTGTTTTTT. Its translation: CSARDVTSGGNTGELFF. The V gene is TRBV20-1, the J gene TRBJ2-2; 11 nucleotides align to TRBD2. The ends lost 0 bases at V and 2 bases at J; junction bases unmatched: 5. Germline-derived CDR1 and CDR2 are DFQATT and SNEGSKA (reference sequence). The CDR3 sequence is 17 residues long.

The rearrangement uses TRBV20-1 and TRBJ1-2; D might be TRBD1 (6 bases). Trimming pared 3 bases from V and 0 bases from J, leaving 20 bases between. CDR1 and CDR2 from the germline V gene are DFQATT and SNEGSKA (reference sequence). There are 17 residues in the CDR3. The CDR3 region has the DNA TGCAGTGCTAGGAAGGCAGGGACAAAATCAGCTAACTATGGCTACACCTTC. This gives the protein CSARKAGTKSANYGYTF.

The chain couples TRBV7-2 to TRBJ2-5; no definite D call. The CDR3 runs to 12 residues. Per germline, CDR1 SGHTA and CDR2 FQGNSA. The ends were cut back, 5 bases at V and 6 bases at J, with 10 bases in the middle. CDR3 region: CASSPVGKTQYF. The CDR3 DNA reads TGTGCCAGCAGCCCAGTGGGGAAGACCCAGTACTTC.

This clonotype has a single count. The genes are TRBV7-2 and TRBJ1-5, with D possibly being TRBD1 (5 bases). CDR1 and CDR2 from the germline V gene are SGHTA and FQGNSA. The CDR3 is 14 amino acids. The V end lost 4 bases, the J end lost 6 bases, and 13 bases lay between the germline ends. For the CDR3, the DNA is TGTGCCAGCAGCTCCGATTCAGGGTTTCAGCCCCAGCATTTT. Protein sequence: CASSSDSGFQPQHF.

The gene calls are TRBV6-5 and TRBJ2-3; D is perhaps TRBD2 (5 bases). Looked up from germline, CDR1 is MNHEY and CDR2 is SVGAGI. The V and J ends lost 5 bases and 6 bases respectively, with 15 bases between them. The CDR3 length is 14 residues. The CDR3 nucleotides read TGTGCCAGCAGTCACGATCTCCGCGGGGATACGCAGTATTTT. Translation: CASSHDLRGDTQYF.

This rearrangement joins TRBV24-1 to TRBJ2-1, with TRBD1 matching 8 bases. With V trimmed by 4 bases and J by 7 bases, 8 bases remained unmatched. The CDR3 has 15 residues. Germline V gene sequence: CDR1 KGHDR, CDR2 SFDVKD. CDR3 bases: TGTGCCACCAGTGAGTTTAATGGACAGGGTAATGAGCAGTTCTTC. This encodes CATSEFNGQGNEQFF.

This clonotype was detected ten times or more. The CDR3 reads CSAQLAGGPGEQFF. In DNA, the CDR3 is TGCAGTGCTCAACTAGCGGGAGGGCCCGGTGAGCAGTTCTTC. The genes are TRBV20-1 and TRBJ2-1, with TRBD2 matching 13 bases. With 5 bases clipped from V and 9 bases from J, the junction kept 7 bases outside the gene matches. The CDR3 length is 14 residues. The germline V gene has CDR1 DFQATT and CDR2 SNEGSKA (reference sequence).

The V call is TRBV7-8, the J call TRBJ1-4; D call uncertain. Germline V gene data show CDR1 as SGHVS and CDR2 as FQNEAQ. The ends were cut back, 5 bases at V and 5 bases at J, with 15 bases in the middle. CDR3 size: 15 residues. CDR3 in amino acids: CASSPSQRKNEKLFF. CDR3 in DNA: TGTGCCAGCAGCCCCTCACAGCGGAAGAATGAAAAACTGTTTTTT.

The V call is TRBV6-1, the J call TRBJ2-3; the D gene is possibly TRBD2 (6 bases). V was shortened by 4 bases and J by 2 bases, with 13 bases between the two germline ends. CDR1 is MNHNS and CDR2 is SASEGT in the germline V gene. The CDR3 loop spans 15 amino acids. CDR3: CASSATAGNTDTQYF. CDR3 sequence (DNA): TGTGCCAGCAGTGCTACCGCGGGGAACACAGATACGCAGTATTTT.